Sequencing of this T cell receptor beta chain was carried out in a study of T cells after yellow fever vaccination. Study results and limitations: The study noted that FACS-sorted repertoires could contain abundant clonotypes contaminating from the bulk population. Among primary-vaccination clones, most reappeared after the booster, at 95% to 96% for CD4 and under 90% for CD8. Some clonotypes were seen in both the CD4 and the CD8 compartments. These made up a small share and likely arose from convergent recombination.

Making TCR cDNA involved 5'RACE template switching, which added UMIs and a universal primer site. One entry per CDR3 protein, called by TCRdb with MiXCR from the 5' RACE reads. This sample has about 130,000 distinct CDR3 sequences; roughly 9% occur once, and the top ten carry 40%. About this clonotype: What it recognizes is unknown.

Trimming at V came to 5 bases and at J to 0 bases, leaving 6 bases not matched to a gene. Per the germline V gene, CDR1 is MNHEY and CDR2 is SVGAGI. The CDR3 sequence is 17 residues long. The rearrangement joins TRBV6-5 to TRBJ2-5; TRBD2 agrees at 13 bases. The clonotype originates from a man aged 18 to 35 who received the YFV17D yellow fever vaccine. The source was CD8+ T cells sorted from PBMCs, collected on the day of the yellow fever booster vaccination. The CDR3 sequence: CASSPGTSGEYQETQYF. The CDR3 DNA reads TGTGCCAGCAGTCCCGGGACTAGCGGGGAGTACCAAGAGACCCAGTACTTC.